The source of this T cell receptor (beta chain) is a study of T cell changes during pregnancy in multiple sclerosis. Germline V gene sequence: CDR1 ENHRY, CDR2 SYGVKD. The CDR3 has 16 amino acids. Trimming shortened V by 4 bases and J by 6 bases, and 20 bases separated the two germline ends. Profiled with immunoSEQ multiplex PCR; TCRdb holds only in-frame clones, not every one. The sample lists roughly 48,000 clones; over 80% were seen once. V usage is TRBV10-3 and J usage is TRBJ2-3; a weak D match, TRBD2 (6 bases). Sample: CD4+ T cells from peripheral blood mononuclear cells, taken in the second trimester of pregnancy. This TCR was sampled from a female donor in good health, enrolled as a control in a pregnancy study. The CDR3 nucleotides read TGTGCCATCAGTGCCCCGCCGGGCGGGACTGGGGATACGCAGTATTTT. Residues: CAISAPPGGTGDTQYF.